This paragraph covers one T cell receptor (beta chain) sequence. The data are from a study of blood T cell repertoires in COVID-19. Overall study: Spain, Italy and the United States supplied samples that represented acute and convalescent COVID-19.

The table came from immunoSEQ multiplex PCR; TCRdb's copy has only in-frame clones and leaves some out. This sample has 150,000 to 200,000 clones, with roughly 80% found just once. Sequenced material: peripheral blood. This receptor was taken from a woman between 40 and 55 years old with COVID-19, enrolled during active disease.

In nucleotides, the CDR3 is TGTGCCAGCAGTTTAGTGGGGGGGAGGGCTTTCTTT. Translation: CASSLVGGRAFF. The V call is TRBV28, the J call TRBJ1-1; TRBD1 is a possible D gene (5 bases). This CDR3 contains 12 residues. Trimming took off 2 bases at V and 11 bases at J, with 12 bases between the two ends. From germline, CDR1 is MDHEN and CDR2 SYDVKM.